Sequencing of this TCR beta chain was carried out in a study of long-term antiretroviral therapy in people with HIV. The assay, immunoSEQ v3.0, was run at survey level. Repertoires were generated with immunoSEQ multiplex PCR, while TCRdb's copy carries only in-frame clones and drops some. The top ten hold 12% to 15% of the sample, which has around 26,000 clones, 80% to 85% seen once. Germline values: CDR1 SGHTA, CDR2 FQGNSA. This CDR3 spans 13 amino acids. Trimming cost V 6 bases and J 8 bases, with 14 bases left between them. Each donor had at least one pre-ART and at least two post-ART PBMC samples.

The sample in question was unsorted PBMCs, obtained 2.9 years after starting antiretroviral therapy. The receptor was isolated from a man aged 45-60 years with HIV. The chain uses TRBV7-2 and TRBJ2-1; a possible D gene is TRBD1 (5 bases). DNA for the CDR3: TGTGCCAGCAGGTCTGTAGGGGTGGATGAGCAGTTCTTC. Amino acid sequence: CASRSVGVDEQFF.